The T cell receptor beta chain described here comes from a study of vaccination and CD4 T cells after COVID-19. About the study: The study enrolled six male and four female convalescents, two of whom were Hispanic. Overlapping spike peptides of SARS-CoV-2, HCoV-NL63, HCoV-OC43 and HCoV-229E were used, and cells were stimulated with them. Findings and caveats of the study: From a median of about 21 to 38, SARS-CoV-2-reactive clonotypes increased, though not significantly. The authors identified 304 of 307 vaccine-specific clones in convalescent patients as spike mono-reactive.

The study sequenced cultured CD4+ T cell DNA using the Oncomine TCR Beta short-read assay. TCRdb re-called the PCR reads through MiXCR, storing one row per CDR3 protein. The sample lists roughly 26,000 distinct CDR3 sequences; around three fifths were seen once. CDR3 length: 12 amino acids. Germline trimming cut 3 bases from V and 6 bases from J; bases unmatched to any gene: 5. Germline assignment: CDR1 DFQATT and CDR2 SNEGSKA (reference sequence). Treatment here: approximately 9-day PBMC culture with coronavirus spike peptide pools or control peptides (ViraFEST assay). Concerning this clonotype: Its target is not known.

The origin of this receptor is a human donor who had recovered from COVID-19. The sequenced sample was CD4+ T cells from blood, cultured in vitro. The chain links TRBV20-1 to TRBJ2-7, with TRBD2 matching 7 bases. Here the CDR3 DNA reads TGCAGTGCTAGGCCGGGGAGGGGCGAGCAGTACTTC. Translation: CSARPGRGEQYF.